This T cell receptor beta chain comes out of a study of cytotoxic CD8 clonotypes in ibrutinib-treated CLL (TCRdb year 2021). Broadly, across the study: The cohort included approximately 15 treatment-naive and around 10 relapsed/refractory patients; about 18 were IGHV unmutated. Responses were partial in 25 or so patients and complete in 2; after median approximately 69 months follow-up, 14 stayed in remission and roughly twelve progressed. The response samples were drawn at a median of roughly twelve months into treatment, with a range of roughly 6 to 36 months. On average, each sample had 255,043 productive templates and under 95,000 productive rearrangements. Of the 86 participants in the trial, about 25 had longitudinal samples available. Cryopreserved peripheral blood mononuclear cells were obtained prior to treatment, at the time of response, and at either disease progression or sustained remission. Every sample from remission and from progressive disease was obtained while the patients were still on ibrutinib.

A MiSeq instrument was used for deep resolution sequencing, which targeted depths ranging from 1 in 1 million up to 1 in 200,000 T cells, with coverage averaging 10x for each clonotype. TCR beta libraries were generated with the immunoSEQ hsTCRB Kit. Per the authors' processing: Data were analyzed with ImmunoSEQ Data Assistant and ImmunoSEQ Analyzer, with V, D and J genes assigned per IMGT definitions. Clonality was computed as one minus normalized Shannon entropy of productive rearrangement frequencies, ranging from 0 to 1. Only overrepresented clonotypes making up at least 0.05% of each patient's repertoire were included in the public clonotype analysis. Repertoires from approximately 13 age-matched healthy donors in immuneACCESS were used as clonality controls. As stored in TCRdb, this immuneACCESS dataset retains in-frame rearrangements with V and J assigned. A fraction of the clones does not appear; measured against another copy, unresolved V genes explain less than half of the discrepancy, and the remainder lacks a known reason. V, J and clone size were drawn from that table, and D and trimming were deduced from the DNA. The sample yields around 92,000 clones; approximately 71% were counted once. About 26% of the sample is held by the ten biggest clonotypes.

To note about this clone: Which antigen it targets is not known. There are no base qualities to consult, and no much larger clone falls within one base.

V lost 4 bases and J lost 14 bases; the stretch between them is 9 bases long. The germline V gene (reference sequence) supplies CDR1 SEHNR and CDR2 FQNEAQ. The CDR3 starts with the cysteine, ends with the phenylalanine, and has 11 residues. Only the CDR3 part of the read is kept: 33 bases, read in frame from the first base. Results and caveats for the whole study, not just this receptor: Baseline clonality exceeded that of age-matched healthy donors and correlated strongly with circulating CD8+ T-cell counts. Sampling times were not matched between patients in sustained remission and patients whose disease was progressing, and lymph node repertoires were not examined. Clonality increased at ibrutinib response, stayed stable in sustained remission, and fell back toward baseline at progression. Public clonotypes were rare and either shrank or stayed stable during treatment, and the rise in clonality at ibrutinib response reflected expansion of private clonotypes.

The time point label, read with the paper, signifies: around 25 months on ibrutinib. Approximately 2 micrograms of genomic DNA were extracted from cryopreserved PBMCs for TCR beta library preparation. Longitudinal blood samples from CLL patients on ibrutinib monotherapy were analyzed using high-throughput TCR beta sequencing. The patients took part in an open-label, single-center phase 2 trial of ibrutinib monotherapy. The TCR sequence derives from a human donor with chronic lymphocytic leukemia. The chain links TRBV7-9 with TRBJ1-6; too little of a D gene remains to name it. This specimen was PBMCs, taken after 24 months of ibrutinib treatment. Read as DNA, the sequence is TGTGCCAGCAGCTCCCATCTATCCCTCCACTTT. It specifies CASSSHLSLHF.